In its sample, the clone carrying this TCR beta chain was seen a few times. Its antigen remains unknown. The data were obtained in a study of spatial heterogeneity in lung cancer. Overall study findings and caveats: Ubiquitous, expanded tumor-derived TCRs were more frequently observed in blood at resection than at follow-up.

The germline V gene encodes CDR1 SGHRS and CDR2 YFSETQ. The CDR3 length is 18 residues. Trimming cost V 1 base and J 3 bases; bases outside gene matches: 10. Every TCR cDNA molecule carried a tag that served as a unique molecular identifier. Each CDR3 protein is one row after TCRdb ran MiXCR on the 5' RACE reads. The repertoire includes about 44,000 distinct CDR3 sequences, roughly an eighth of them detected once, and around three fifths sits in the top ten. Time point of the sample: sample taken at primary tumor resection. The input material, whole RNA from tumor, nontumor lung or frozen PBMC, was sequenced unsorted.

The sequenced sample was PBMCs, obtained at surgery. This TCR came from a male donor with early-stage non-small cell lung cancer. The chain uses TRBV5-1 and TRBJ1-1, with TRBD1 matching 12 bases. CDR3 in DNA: TGCGCCAGCAGCTTGCGAACCGGGACAGGGGGCCTGGACACTGAAGCTTTCTTT. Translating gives CASSLRTGTGGLDTEAFF.